This T cell receptor (beta chain) was identified during a study of blood T cell repertoires in COVID-19. Study in general: Samples taken during acute and convalescent COVID-19 were collected in the United States, Italy and Spain. Nucleic acid was either cDNA or gDNA, and it came from T cells, B-cell-depleted T cells, or PBMCs.

As processed by the authors: Scientists estimated how many nucleated cells there were by amplifying reference gene primers. TCRdb's table, derived via immunoSEQ multiplex PCR, lists solely in-frame clones and lacks some. The D gene and trimming were derived from the DNA, and the V and J assignments and clone size from that table. Of 250,000 to 350,000 clones in the sample, roughly 90% were seen once. Seattle enrolled patients during active infection and tracked them longitudinally. The count of this clone is one. CDR1 and CDR2 (germline): MNHNS, SASEGT. The CDR3 extends over 15 amino acids. V lost 0 bases to trimming and J lost 7 bases, with 13 bases between them.

V is TRBV6-1 and J is TRBJ1-5; no clear D. Sequenced: peripheral blood. This receptor was taken from a young woman with COVID-19, enrolled during active disease. CDR3 DNA: TGTGCCAGCAGTGAAGCACTCGGTGGAGGGCAGCCCCAGCATTTT. It codes for CASSEALGGGQPQHF.